This is a list of T cell receptor beta chains from one sample in a study of control samples from healthy donors and cancer patients. The protocol was immunoSEQ multiplex PCR, while the TCRdb copy is restricted to in-frame clones and leaves out a portion. The sample comprises around 190,000 clones, 90% to 95% of which are singletons, and around 1.4% rests with the top ten. Specimen: blood. These receptors were obtained from a man aged 25 to 40 in good health. CDR3s include the opening cysteine and the closing phenylalanine or tryptophan.

V gene	J gene	CDR3 protein
TRBV30	TRBJ1-1	CAWSIGGTAWTEAFF
TRBV10-3	TRBJ1-2	CATLSRGPKDGYTF
TRBV3-1/TRBV3-2	TRBJ2-7	CASSREGTDYEQYF
TRBV6-2/TRBV6-3	TRBJ2-5	CASSYSFRGTPPIETQYF
TRBV29-1	TRBJ1-1	CSVPGTGGTNTEAFF
TRBV27	TRBJ2-2	CASSIRGTGELFF
TRBV29-1	TRBJ2-5	CSVASSGGSQYF
TRBV15	TRBJ2-3	CATSRDLPRGGSTDTQYF
TRBV30	TRBJ1-1	CAWTIWGTAFF
TRBV19	TRBJ1-3	CASSIGVSGNTIYF